In this sample, the clone carrying this TCR beta chain turned up once. In the study's own analysis: The authors estimated nucleated cell counts from reference gene primer amplification. Sequencing used immunoSEQ multiplex PCR; TCRdb keeps in-frame clones, though not all of them. The V and J calls and clone size are taken from that table; D and trimming were inferred from the DNA. The table shows 55,000 or so clones, with about 90% occurring only once. This sample was taken from a study of blood T cell repertoires in COVID-19. As for the study in general: COVID-19 samples from acute and convalescent phases originated in the United States, Italy and Spain.

Per the germline V gene, CDR1 is SGHAT and CDR2 is FQNNGV. The CDR3 covers 13 residues. V was pared by 5 bases and J by 8 bases, with 15 bases between. What was sequenced was peripheral blood. The clonotype was recovered from a man aged 60-69 years with active or convalescent COVID-19. The V call is TRBV11-2, the J call TRBJ1-2; maybe TRBD1 (5 bases). For the CDR3, the DNA is TGTGCCAGCAGCACCCCCAGGGTGGGAGGCTACACCTTC. Residues: CASSTPRVGGYTF. The complete variable domain, with remaining parts taken from reference TRBV11-2 and TRBJ1-2, reads EAGVAQSPRYKIIEKRQSVAFWCNPISGHATLYWYQQILGQGPKLLIQFQNNGVVDDSQLPKDRFSAERLKGVDSTLKIQPAKLEDSAVYLCASSTPRVGGYTFGSGTRLTVV.